A single sample gave rise to the 11 T cell receptor beta chains below, sequenced in a study of shared clonotypes between healthy human individuals. Measured with immunoSEQ multiplex PCR; TCRdb has only the in-frame clones, and not every one. This repertoire shows approximately 2.1 million clones, just over 90% found once; its top ten account for 0.35% to 0.5%. Sequencing input: naive CD4+ T cells from PBMCs. Subset here: CD45RA+ positively selected. These receptors were taken from a young man in good health. Some clones in this sample may be carry-over from other donors' samples.

This chain connects TRBV29-1 to TRBJ2-3, with 7 bases matching TRBD2. This CDR3 region has 14 residues. Germline values: CDR1 SQVTM, CDR2 ANQGSEA. Trimming cost V 6 bases and J 6 bases; bases outside gene matches: 12. The CDR3 protein is CSVVAGSTGDTQYF. The CDR3 DNA reads TGCAGCGTCGTAGCGGGTTCCACGGGGGATACGCAGTATTTT.

The V call is TRBV5-4, the J call TRBJ1-6, with 7 bases aligning to TRBD1. V was pared by 4 bases and J by 8 bases, with 9 bases of the junction left unmatched. This CDR3 has 15 amino acids. The germline CDR1 and CDR2 sequences are SGHNT and YYREEE (reference sequence). The CDR3 DNA is TGTGCCAGCAGCCCAGGGGACAGTTCTTATTCACCCCTCCACTTT. This gives the protein CASSPGDSSYSPLHF.

The chain employs TRBV10-3 and TRBJ1-2; the D is unclear. V gave up 4 bases and J gave up 6 bases, with 18 bases separating them. Germline V CDR1 and CDR2: ENHRY, SYGVKD. This CDR3 is 15 amino acids long. This CDR3 reads CAISVTSDPSDGYTF. The CDR3 nucleotides are TGTGCCATCAGTGTGACCTCGGACCCCAGCGATGGCTACACCTTC.

In the case of this clone: The sample carries other DNA sequences with the same CDR3. The chain employs TRBV29-1 and TRBJ2-5; D ambiguous. Germline V gives CDR1 SQVTM, CDR2 ANQGSEA. This CDR3 contains 12 residues. V gave up 7 bases and J gave up 5 bases, with 14 bases separating them. The CDR3 is CSGGRGGETQYF. CDR3 sequence (DNA): TGCAGCGGGGGTCGAGGTGGCGAGACCCAGTACTTC. Full variable domain (remainder filled in from reference TRBV29-1 and TRBJ2-5): SAVISQKPSRDICQRGTSLTIQCQVDSQVTMMFWYRQQPGQSLTLIATANQGSEATYESGFVIDKFPISRPNLTFSTLTVSNMSPEDSSIYLCSGGRGGETQYFGPGTRLLVL.

This clone was seen a single time. The chain recombines TRBV5-1 with TRBJ2-5, with TRBD1 matching over 7 bases. Germline values: CDR1 SGHRS, CDR2 YFSETQ. CDR3 length equals 14 residues. With 6 bases clipped from V and 2 bases from J, the junction kept 7 bases outside the gene matches. The CDR3 sequence: CASNRGEVQETQYF. CDR3 coding DNA: TGCGCCAGCAACAGGGGTGAAGTACAAGAGACCCAGTACTTC.

The chain links TRBV25-1 to TRBJ2-4; possibly TRBD1 for D (7 bases). Trimming cost V 6 bases and J 1 base, with 13 bases left between them. From germline, CDR1 is MGHDK and CDR2 SYGVNS. The CDR3 spans 15 residues. The CDR3, as DNA: TGTGCCAGCAGCGCACAGGGGAGGGCCAAAAACATTCAGTACTTC. This gives the protein CASSAQGRAKNIQYF.

This chain links TRBV9 with TRBJ2-1, with 14 bases that match TRBD2. The J segment lost 9 bases and the V segment lost 3 bases, leaving 14 bases of the junction unmatched. From germline, CDR1 is SGDLS and CDR2 YYNGEE. The CDR3 is 18 amino acids. CDR3 sequence: CASSAEPGTSGSWGEQFF. DNA for the CDR3: TGTGCCAGCAGCGCCGAACCCGGGACTAGCGGGAGTTGGGGTGAGCAGTTCTTC. Together with reference TRBV9 and TRBJ2-1, the CDR3 gives the full variable domain: DSGVTQTPKHLITATGQRVTLRCSPRSGDLSVYWYQQSLDQGLQFLIQYYNGEERAKGNILERFSAQQFPDLHSELNLSSLELGDSALYFCASSAEPGTSGSWGEQFFGPGTRLTVL.

The chain recombines TRBV2 with TRBJ1-3; 7 bases map to TRBD1. Trimming took 6 bases from V and 6 from J; bases not matched to a gene: 5. Germline CDR1 SNHLY, CDR2 FYNNEI. This CDR3 is built from 13 residues. The CDR3 is CASRGQRINTIYF. The CDR3 bases are TGTGCCAGCAGGGGACAGAGAATAAACACCATATATTTT. Filled out from reference TRBV2 and TRBJ1-3, the complete variable domain reads EPEVTQTPSHQVTQMGQEVILRCVPISNHLYFYWYRQILGQKVEFLVSFYNNEISEKSEIFDDQFSVERPDGSNFTLKIRSTKLEDSAMYFCASRGQRINTIYFGEGSWLTVV.

The rearrangement links TRBV30 to TRBJ1-4; 12 positions agree with TRBD1. With 8 bases clipped from V and 7 bases from J, the junction kept 14 bases outside the gene matches. The germline V gene encodes CDR1 GTSNPN and CDR2 SVGIG (reference sequence). This CDR3 is 16 amino acids long. CDR3: CAQNQGQGAKGEKLFF. CDR3 sequence (DNA): TGTGCCCAAAACCAGGGACAGGGGGCGAAGGGTGAAAAACTGTTTTTT.

This clone has a single count. The chain employs TRBV27 and TRBJ2-7; no clear D. Germline V gene sequence: CDR1 MNHEY, CDR2 SMNVEV (reference sequence). Trimming cost V 4 bases and J 7 bases, with 17 bases left between them. The CDR3 is made up of 14 amino acids. The CDR3 region is CASSYVSQFREQYF. CDR3 DNA sequence: TGTGCCAGCAGTTACGTGTCTCAGTTTAGGGAGCAGTACTTC.

This chain uses TRBV30 with TRBJ2-1; 7 bases fit TRBD2. Per germline, CDR1 GTSNPN and CDR2 SVGIG (reference sequence). The CDR3 is 15 residues long. J lost 5 bases, V lost 3 bases, and 10 bases had no gene match. The CDR3 loop reads CAWSLGTMINNEQFF. The CDR3 DNA is TGTGCCTGGAGCCTAGGGACTATGATAAACAATGAGCAGTTCTTC.